This T cell receptor (beta chain) was recovered during a study of T cell changes during pregnancy in multiple sclerosis. The CDR3 has 14 amino acids. V trimming: 4 bases; J trimming: 2 bases; junction bases outside the gene matches: 2. Germline V gene sequence: CDR1 SGHTA, CDR2 FQGTGA. Sequencing used immunoSEQ multiplex PCR; TCRdb keeps in-frame clones, though not all of them. The top ten clones hold around 13% of a sample with around 36,000 clones, around 90% of them seen once. This receptor was taken from a female donor with multiple sclerosis, enrolled in a pregnancy study. This specimen was CD8+ T cells from peripheral blood mononuclear cells, taken in the first trimester of pregnancy. V usage is TRBV7-3 and J usage is TRBJ2-1; 7 bases are shared with TRBD2. CDR3 sequence (DNA): TGTGCCAGCAGCTCCAGCGGGACCTACAATGAGCAGTTCTTC. This codes for CASSSSGTYNEQFF.